This T cell receptor beta chain is drawn from a study of CD8 T cells in Susac syndrome. Overall study context: When blood was drawn, patients with Susac syndrome were on intravenous immunoglobulin alone, on corticosteroids, or therapy-naive.

Negative isolation was applied to CD8+ and CD4+ T cells, and FACS enrichment was applied to TEMRA cells. The RNA input was roughly 0.5 to 1 ug, and it was reverse transcribed with random hexamers. By means of immunoSEQ multiplex PCR, TCR beta CDR3 spanning 54 Vbeta and 13 Jbeta underwent amplification. TCRdb analysed the immunoSEQ multiplex PCR reads with MiXCR anew, one entry per CDR3 protein. The data hold 150,000 or so distinct CDR3 sequences, with roughly 94% observed a single time. Per germline, CDR1 SGHRS and CDR2 YFSETQ. CDR3 size: 15 residues. V was pared by 0 bases and J by 4 bases, with 13 bases between.

The sequence derives from a human donor with Susac syndrome. The V and J genes are TRBV5-1 and TRBJ1-2, with D unclear. The sequenced sample was CD4+ T cells from PBMCs. This chain's CDR3 is CASSLAAAELYGYTF. CDR3 DNA: TGCGCCAGCAGCTTGGCCGCTGCAGAACTCTATGGCTACACCTTC.